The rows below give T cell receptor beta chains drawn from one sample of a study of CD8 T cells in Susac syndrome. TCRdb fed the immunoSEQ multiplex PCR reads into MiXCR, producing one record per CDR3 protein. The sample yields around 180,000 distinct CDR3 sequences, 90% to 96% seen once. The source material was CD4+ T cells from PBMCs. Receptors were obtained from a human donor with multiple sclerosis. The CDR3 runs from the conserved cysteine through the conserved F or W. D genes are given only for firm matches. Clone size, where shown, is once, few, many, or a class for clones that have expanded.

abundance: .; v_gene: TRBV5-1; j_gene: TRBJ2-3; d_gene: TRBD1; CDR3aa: CASSYLTGADSDTQYF; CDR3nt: TGCGCCAGCAGCTATCTGACAGGGGCAGATTCAGATACGCAGTATTTT
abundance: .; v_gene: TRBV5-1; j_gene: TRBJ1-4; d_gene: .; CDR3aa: CASSFNVGDEKLFF; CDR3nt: TGCGCCAGCAGCTTCAATGTCGGGGACGAAAAACTGTTTTTT
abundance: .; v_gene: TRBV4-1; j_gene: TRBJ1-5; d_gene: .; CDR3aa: CASSQDNGNQPQHF; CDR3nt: TGCGCCAGCAGCCAAGATAACGGGAATCAGCCCCAGCATTTT
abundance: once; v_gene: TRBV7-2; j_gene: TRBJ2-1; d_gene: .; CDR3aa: CASSRESTYNEQFF; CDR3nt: TGTGCCAGCAGCCGGGAGTCGACTTACAATGAGCAGTTCTTC
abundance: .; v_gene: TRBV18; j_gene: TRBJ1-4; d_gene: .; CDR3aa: CASSPGQVNEKLFF; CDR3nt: TGTGCCAGCTCACCGGGACAAGTAAATGAAAAACTGTTTTTT
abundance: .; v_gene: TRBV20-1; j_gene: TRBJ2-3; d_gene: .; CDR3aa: CSARTGVTTDTQYF; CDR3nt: TGCAGTGCTAGAACTGGGGTCACCACAGATACGCAGTATTTT
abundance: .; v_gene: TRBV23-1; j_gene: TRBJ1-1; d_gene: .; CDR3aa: CASSQPAWGGCTEAFF; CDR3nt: TGCGCCAGCAGTCAACCGGCCTGGGGGGGATGCACTGAAGCTTTCTTT
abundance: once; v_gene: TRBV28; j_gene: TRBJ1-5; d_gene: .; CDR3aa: CASSPWAGAQPQHF; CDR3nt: TGTGCCAGCAGTCCCTGGGCGGGGGCTCAGCCCCAGCATTTT
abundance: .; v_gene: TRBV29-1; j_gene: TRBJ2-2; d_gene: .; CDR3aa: CSVRTSNTGELFF; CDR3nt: TGCAGCGTACGGACATCCAACACCGGGGAGCTGTTTTTT
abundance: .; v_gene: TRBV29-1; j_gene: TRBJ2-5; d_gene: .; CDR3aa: CSVEEAQETQYF; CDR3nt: TGCAGCGTTGAAGAGGCCCAAGAGACCCAGTACTTC
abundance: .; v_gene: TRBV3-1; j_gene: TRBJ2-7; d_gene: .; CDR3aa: CASSHITDEQYF; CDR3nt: TGTGCCAGCAGCCATATTACGGACGAGCAGTACTTC
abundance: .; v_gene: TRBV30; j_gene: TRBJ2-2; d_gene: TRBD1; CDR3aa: CAWRVTGAANTGELFF; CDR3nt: TGTGCCTGGAGGGTAACAGGGGCCGCGAACACCGGGGAGCTGTTTTTT
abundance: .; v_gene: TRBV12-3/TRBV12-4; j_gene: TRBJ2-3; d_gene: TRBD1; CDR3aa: CASRSTGQGPDTQYF; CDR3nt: TGTGCCAGCAGGTCTACGGGACAGGGGCCAGATACGCAGTATTTT
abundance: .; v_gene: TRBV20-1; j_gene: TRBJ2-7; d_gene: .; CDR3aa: CSVNLQGPYLEQYF; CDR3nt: TGCAGTGTCAACCTACAGGGCCCCTATCTCGAGCAGTACTTC
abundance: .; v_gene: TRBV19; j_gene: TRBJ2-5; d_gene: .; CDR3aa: CASSFGAGGQETQYF; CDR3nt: TGTGCCAGTAGCTTCGGTGCCGGGGGACAAGAGACCCAGTACTTC
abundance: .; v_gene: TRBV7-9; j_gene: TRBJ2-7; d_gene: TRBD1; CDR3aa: CASSPRTGVYEQYF; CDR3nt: TGTGCCAGCAGCCCCCGGACAGGGGTATACGAGCAGTACTTC
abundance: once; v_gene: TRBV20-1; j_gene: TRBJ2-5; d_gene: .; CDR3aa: CSARHGQLQETQYF; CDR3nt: TGCAGTGCGCGACACGGACAGCTCCAAGAGACCCAGTACTTC
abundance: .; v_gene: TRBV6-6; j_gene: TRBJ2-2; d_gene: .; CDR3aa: CASSLRGNTGELFF; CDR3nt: TGTGCCAGCAGCCTCAGGGGGAACACCGGGGAGCTGTTTTTT
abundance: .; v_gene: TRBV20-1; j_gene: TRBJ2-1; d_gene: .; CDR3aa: CSARDRRGHDEQFF; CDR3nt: TGCAGTGCTAGAGATCGGAGGGGTCACGATGAGCAGTTCTTC
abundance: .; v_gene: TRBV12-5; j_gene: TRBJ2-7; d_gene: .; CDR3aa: CASGPRAGAEQYF; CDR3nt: TGTGCTAGTGGTCCTCGAGCAGGGGCCGAGCAGTACTTC
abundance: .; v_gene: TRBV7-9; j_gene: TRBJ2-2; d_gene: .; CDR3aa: CASSNPLPNTGELFF; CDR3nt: TGTGCCAGCAGCAACCCGCTTCCAAACACCGGGGAGCTGTTTTTT
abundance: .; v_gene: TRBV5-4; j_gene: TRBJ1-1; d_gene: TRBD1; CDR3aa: CASSLDRVTEAFF; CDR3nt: TGTGCCAGCAGCTTAGACAGGGTAACTGAAGCTTTCTTT